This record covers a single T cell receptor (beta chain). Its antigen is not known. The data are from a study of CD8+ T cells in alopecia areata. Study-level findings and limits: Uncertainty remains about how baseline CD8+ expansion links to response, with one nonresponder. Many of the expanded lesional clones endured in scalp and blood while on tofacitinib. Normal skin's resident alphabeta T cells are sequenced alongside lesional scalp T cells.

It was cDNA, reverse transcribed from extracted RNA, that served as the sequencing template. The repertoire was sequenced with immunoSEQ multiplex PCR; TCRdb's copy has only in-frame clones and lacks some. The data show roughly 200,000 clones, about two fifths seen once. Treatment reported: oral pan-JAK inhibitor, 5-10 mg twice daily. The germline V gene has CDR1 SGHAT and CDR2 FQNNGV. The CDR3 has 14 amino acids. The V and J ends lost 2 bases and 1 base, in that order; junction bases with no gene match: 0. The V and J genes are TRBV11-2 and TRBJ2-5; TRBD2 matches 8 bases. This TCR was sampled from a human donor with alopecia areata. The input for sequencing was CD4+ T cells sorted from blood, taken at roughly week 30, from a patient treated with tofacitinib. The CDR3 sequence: CASSLLAGQETQYF. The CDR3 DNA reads TGTGCCAGCAGCTTACTAGCGGGCCAAGAGACCCAGTACTTC.